The TCR beta chain described here comes from a study of blood T cell repertoires in COVID-19. Study information: Donors in the United States, Italy and Spain gave samples during acute or convalescent COVID-19. The cDNA or gDNA used as material had been derived from T cells, B-cell-depleted T cells, or PBMCs.

Original methodology: Amplified reference gene primers provided the basis for estimating nucleated cell counts. The repertoire was sequenced with immunoSEQ multiplex PCR; TCRdb's copy has only in-frame clones and lacks some. V and J calls and clone size are given by that table; D and trimming were obtained from the DNA. The table records a few hundred thousand clones, around 84% of them present only once. The V end lost 0 bases, the J end lost 7 bases, and 15 bases lay between the germline ends. Germline V gene data show CDR1 as MNHEY and CDR2 as SVGAGI. This CDR3 is 15 amino acids long. This sequence joins TRBV6-5 and TRBJ1-2; D might be TRBD1 (6 bases). The receptor was derived from a woman between 18 and 29 years old with acute or convalescent COVID-19. The specimen sequenced was peripheral blood. For the CDR3, the DNA is TGTGCCAGCAGTTACTCCAGGGCAGGGGTGTCTGGCTACACCTTC. Its translation is CASSYSRAGVSGYTF.